The T cell receptor (beta chain) under discussion was sequenced for a study of vaccination effects on CD4 cells after COVID-19. Study information: Sampling occurred a median 72 days post second dose, range 14 to 241.

Before any sequencing was done, the ViraFEST assay used viral peptide pools to expand antigen-specific CD4+ T cells. Culturing for ten to eleven days preceded CD4+ T cell isolation. The vaccine given was either BNT162b2 or mRNA-1273, in two doses. Cultures used roughly 2.2 million PBMC per well, around 9 IU/ml IL-2 and 10 ug/ml peptides. General study points: Only a few convalescent patients and no early post-infection timepoints featured in the study.

Clones were read by immunoSEQ multiplex PCR, and TCRdb kept only the in-frame ones, dropping some. The sample contains some 23,000 clones, roughly three quarters of which appear only once. This clone is a singleton in its sample. Its matching antigen is unknown. Trimming took off 6 bases at V and 5 bases at J, with 15 bases between the two ends. Germline V gene sequence: CDR1 KGHDR, CDR2 SFDVKD. The CDR3 runs 14 residues. Sequencing was performed on CD4+ T cells from PBMCs cultured with SARS-CoV-2 spike peptides, taken after COVID-19 vaccination. The chain couples TRBV24-1 to TRBJ1-2, with D tentatively TRBD1 (6 bases). The receptor was derived from a human donor who received a COVID-19 vaccine. CDR3 in DNA: TGTGCCACCAGTACCCTTGGACAGTCTTATGGCTACACCTTC. Protein product: CATSTLGQSYGYTF.